This entry is about one T cell receptor beta chain. Measured with immunoSEQ multiplex PCR; TCRdb has only the in-frame clones, and not every one. This sample has roughly 19,000 clones, with 85% to 90% found just once. This sample is part of a study of T cells in tuberculosis. The CDR3 spans 15 residues. V lost 7 bases and J lost 2, with 15 bases in between. Germline V gene lookup returns CDR1 MNHNS and CDR2 SASEGT. This chain uses TRBV6-1 with TRBJ1-3, with D possibly TRBD1 on 5 matching bases. The source of this sequence is a donor aged 10-30 years with latent tuberculosis or without tuberculosis infection. Sequences were obtained from PBMCs. In DNA form, the CDR3 reads TGTGCCAGCACCCCGCTCAGGGCCACTGGAAACACCATATATTTT. This sequence encodes CASTPLRATGNTIYF.